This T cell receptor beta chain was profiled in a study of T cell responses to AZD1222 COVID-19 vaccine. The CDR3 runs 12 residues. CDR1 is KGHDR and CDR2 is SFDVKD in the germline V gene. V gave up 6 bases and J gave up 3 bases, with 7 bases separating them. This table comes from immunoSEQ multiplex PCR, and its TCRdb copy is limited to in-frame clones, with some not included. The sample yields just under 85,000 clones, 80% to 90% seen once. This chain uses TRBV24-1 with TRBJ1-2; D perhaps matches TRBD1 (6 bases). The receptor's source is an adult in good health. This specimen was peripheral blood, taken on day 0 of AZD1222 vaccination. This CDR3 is CATSTGYYGYTF. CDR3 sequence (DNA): TGTGCCACCAGTACAGGGTACTATGGCTACACCTTC.